This paragraph reports one TCR beta chain. Its antigen is still unknown. No base qualities exist here, and no much larger clone lies one base off it. This entry is derived from a study of T-cell memory formation after mild COVID-19 (dated by TCRdb to the early 2020s). A note on the overall study: Most TCR sequence clusters were specific to one of the two donors. T-cell clones expanding and contracting after mild COVID-19 in a couple of donors were tracked by longitudinal TCRalpha and TCRbeta repertoire sequencing. Two young, previously healthy adult volunteers, one female and one male, were included in the cohort. The study at large found these results: Clones that contracted from day 15 to 85 showed balanced CD4/CD8 phenotypes, whereas a second wave of clones that expanded from day 15 to 37 leaned towards CD4+. Contracting CD4+ clones turned up mainly in the CM and EM memory subsets, whereas EMRA was where CD8+ clones were enriched. Some responding clones were detected in pre-infection memory, suggesting pre-existing cross-reactive memory T cells joined the SARS-CoV-2 response. The study included only a couple of mild cases, and larger cohorts that include severe cases with pre-infection samples were judged to be necessary. SARS-CoV-2 specificity was not confirmed for the second-wave clones peaking on day 37.

From a lookup of the germline V gene, CDR1 and CDR2 are LGHNA and YNFKEQ. V and J are truncated by 4 bases and 0 bases respectively, leaving an intervening sequence of 13 bases. The CDR3 contains 15 residues, cysteine and phenylalanine counted. Only the CDR3 part of the read is kept: 45 bases, read in frame from the first base. The data were produced on an Illumina NovaSeq 6000. cDNA libraries for TCRalpha and TCRbeta were prepared by 5'RACE using constant-segment primers, with sample barcodes and unique molecular identifiers added. RNA was extracted from every sample with Trizol reagent. Libraries were amplified in two PCR steps, with a second sample barcode and Illumina TruSeq adapters added in the second step. Sequencing of the libraries was done on an Illumina NovaSeq, producing 2 x 150 bp paired-end reads. As for the original processing: The reads were demultiplexed and collapsed into UMI-guided consensus sequences using migec v1.2.7. Using mixcr v2.1.11, UMI consensuses were aligned to TRA and TRB V and J templates and then assembled into clonotypes. A clonotype was counted as expanded or contracted only if both edgeR and NoisET called the change significant, with noise models trained on biological replicates. For edgeR calls, a false discovery rate-adjusted p below 0.01 and a log2 fold-change threshold of 1 were applied. PCA with hierarchical clustering of max-normalized trajectories of the 1000 most abundant clonotypes was used as exploratory dynamics analysis. The CD4 or CD8 phenotype of responding clones was assigned using the separately sequenced CD4+ and CD8+ repertoires. TCRdb reprocessing: public reads trimmed at Q25 with fastp, clones called with MiXCR, in-frame beta chains kept. Merged by CDR3 protein, the rows form single entries marked with the most common genes and DNA. For this entry, the V and J calls and clone size follow TCRdb and not the study's own pipeline. The sample profile shows 250,000 to 400,000 distinct CDR3 sequences; roughly an eighth of them were found once. Roughly a fifth of the sample is taken by the ten largest.

Ficoll-Paque density gradient centrifugation was the method used to isolate PBMCs. The rearranged chain carries TRBV4-2 and TRBJ2-7; the best D guess is TRBD1, with 5 bases matching. The TCR comes from a man between 18 and 35 years old who had mild COVID-19 (a few samples of this study predate the infection). The sample titles of this study are shuffled in the database, so cell type and time point are left out; the donor was told from shared clones. The sequenced sample consisted of PBMCs or a T cell subset sorted from them (not recorded which). The CDR3 region reads CASSPEGASSYEQYF. The DNA is as follows: TGTGCCAGCAGCCCCGAAGGGGCAAGCTCCTACGAGCAGTACTTC.